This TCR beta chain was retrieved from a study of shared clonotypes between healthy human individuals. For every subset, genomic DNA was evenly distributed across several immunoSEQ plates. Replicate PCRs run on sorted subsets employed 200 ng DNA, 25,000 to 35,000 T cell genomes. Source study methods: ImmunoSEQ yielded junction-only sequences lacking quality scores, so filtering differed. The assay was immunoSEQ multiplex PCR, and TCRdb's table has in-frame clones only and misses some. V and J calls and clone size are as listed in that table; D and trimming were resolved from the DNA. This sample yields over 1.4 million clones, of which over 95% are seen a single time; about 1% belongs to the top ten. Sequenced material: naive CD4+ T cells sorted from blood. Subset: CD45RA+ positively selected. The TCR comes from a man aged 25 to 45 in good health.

CDR3 nucleotides: TGCGCCAGCAGCCAAGGACAGGGTATTATGAACACTGAAGCTTTCTTT. Translating gives CASSQGQGIMNTEAFF. The chain has TRBV5-1 and TRBJ1-1; 8 nucleotides align to TRBD1. V gave up 4 bases and J gave up 0 bases; unmatched junction bases: 8. CDR1 SGHRS and CDR2 YFSETQ come from the germline V gene. The CDR3 runs 16 residues.